A selection of T cell receptor beta chains follows, all from one sample in a study of blood T cell repertoires in COVID-19. Sequencing used immunoSEQ multiplex PCR; TCRdb keeps in-frame clones, though not all of them. The table lists roughly 250,000 clones, around 80% of them singletons, with 5.5% in the top ten. Material for sequencing was peripheral blood. These receptors all stem from a human donor in a cohort sampled during active COVID-19. CDR3s include the opening cysteine and the closing phenylalanine or tryptophan. A D gene is named only where the DNA matches it firmly. For some rows the clone size is stated as once, few or many, or as a class when expanded; others skip it.

TRBV27,TRBD1,once,TRBJ1-5,TGTGCCAGCAGTTTAGACCGGGACAGGGGGCCAAATCAGCCCCAGCATTTT,CASSLDRDRGPNQPQHF
TRBV10-3,-,once,TRBJ1-1,TGTGCCATCAGTGACTCCTTGTCAGGGGTAACTGAAGCTTTCTTT,CAISDSLSGVTEAFF
TRBV27,-,-,TRBJ2-1,TGTGCCAGCAGTTACAGGTATCGGGAGTTCTTC,CASSYRYREFF
TRBV9,-,-,TRBJ1-1,TGTGCCAGCAGCCGGGGACAGAACACTGAAGCTTTCTTT,CASSRGQNTEAFF
TRBV5-5,TRBD1,-,TRBJ2-5,TGTGCCAGCAGCATGGGGGACAGGGTCCAGGAGACCCAGTACTTC,CASSMGDRVQETQYF
TRBV24-1,TRBD1,-,TRBJ2-7,TGTGCCACTTTGATCCGGGACAGCCTAAACTACGAGCAGTACTTC,CATLIRDSLNYEQYF
TRBV3-1/TRBV3-2,TRBD2,once,TRBJ2-3,TGTGCCAGCAGCCACCCTAGCGGACTTAGCACAGATACGCAGTATTTT,CASSHPSGLSTDTQYF
TRBV11-1,-,-,TRBJ2-2,TGTGCCAGCAGCTTATATGGCAGCGCGAACACCGGGGAGCTGTTTTTT,CASSLYGSANTGELFF
TRBV7-9,-,few,TRBJ1-1,TGTGCCAGCAGCTCCGTCACACAGGGTGACACTGAAGCTTTCTTT,CASSSVTQGDTEAFF
TRBV18,TRBD1,-,TRBJ1-5,TGTGCCACGAGAGGGACAGCCGGGGATCAGCCCCAGCATTTT,CATRGTAGDQPQHF
TRBV29-1,-,few,TRBJ1-4,TGCAGCTTCCAACGGGCAACTAATGAAAAACTGTTTTTT,CSFQRATNEKLFF
TRBV5-6,TRBD2,-,TRBJ2-3,TGTGCCAGCAGCAACCTAGCGGGGGTAGATACGCAGTATTTT,CASSNLAGVDTQYF
TRBV11-3,TRBD1,-,TRBJ2-7,TGTGCCAGCAGCTTGGGGCAGGGGGCGTCCTACGAGCAGTACTTC,CASSLGQGASYEQYF
TRBV9,-,-,TRBJ1-6,TGTGCCAGCAGCGTAGTTGGCGGGAATCCGTCCGGTTCACCCCTCCACTTT,CASSVVGGNPSGSPLHF
TRBV7-3,-,-,TRBJ1-1,TGTGCCAGCAGCCCGGACACATACACTGAAGCCTTCTTT,CASSPDTYTEAFF
TRBV2,-,-,TRBJ2-2,TGTGCCAGCGAAGGGAGTTCAGACACCGGGGAGCTGTTTTTT,CASEGSSDTGELFF
TRBV4-2,TRBD2,few,TRBJ2-7,TGTGCCAGCAGCCCGGTCACTAGCGGGAAGGGCGAGCAGTACTTC,CASSPVTSGKGEQYF
TRBV27,-,-,TRBJ1-1,TGTGCCAGCAGTGCCGCCGCAGGGTACGGCACTGAAGCTTTCTTT,CASSAAAGYGTEAFF
TRBV5-1,-,-,TRBJ1-3,TGCGCCAGCAGCTTGGCGGACAGAGACTCTGGAAACACCATATATTTT,CASSLADRDSGNTIYF
TRBV4-2,-,-,TRBJ2-7,TGTGCCAGCAGCCAAGAAGCGGGTTCAGCCTACGAGCAGTACTTC,CASSQEAGSAYEQYF
TRBV11-2,TRBD2,-,TRBJ2-1,TGTGCCAGCAGCTTAGATGGGACTAGCGGAGTTAGATCGGATGAGCAGTTCTTC,CASSLDGTSGVRSDEQFF
TRBV11-2,-,-,TRBJ1-6,TGTGCCAGCAGCCCTTATAATTCACCCCTCCACTTT,CASSPYNSPLHF
TRBV12-5,-,-,TRBJ1-2,TGTGCTAGTGGTAAAGACAGCTATGGCTACACCTTC,CASGKDSYGYTF
TRBV29-1,TRBD2,-,TRBJ2-5,TGCAGCGTTGGGGAGGGACGGAGGGAGACCCAGTACTTC,CSVGEGRRETQYF
TRBV2,TRBD2,-,TRBJ2-7,TGTGCCAGCAAAATACTAGCGGGAGACTCCTACGAGCAGTACTTC,CASKILAGDSYEQYF
TRBV12-5,TRBD1,-,TRBJ2-1,TGTGCTAGTGGTTTGATGACCGGGACAGGGTTCTACAATGAGCAGTTCTTC,CASGLMTGTGFYNEQFF
TRBV30,TRBD1,-,TRBJ2-1,TGTGCCTGGAGGAGGGACAGAATGATATACAATGAGCAGTTCTTC,CAWRRDRMIYNEQFF
TRBV29-1,-,-,TRBJ1-2,TGCAGCGTTGAAGATCGGGGTGGTGGCTACACCTTC,CSVEDRGGGYTF
TRBV29-1,-,-,TRBJ2-5,TGCAGCGTTCACCGTTCGGGGACCCAGTACTTC,CSVHRSGTQYF
TRBV9,-,-,TRBJ2-7,TGTGCCAGCAGCGTAGGGGGGCGGCAGGGCCAAGGCTACGAGCAGTACTTC,CASSVGGRQGQGYEQYF
TRBV28,TRBD2,-,TRBJ2-1,TGTGCCAGCAGTTCCCGACTAGCGGGAGGAAAAAATGAGCAGTTCTTC,CASSSRLAGGKNEQFF
TRBV6-4,-,few,TRBJ1-5,TGTGCCAGCAGACGCCGGGACAAATATCAGCCCCAGCATTTT,CASRRRDKYQPQHF
TRBV9,TRBD1,-,TRBJ1-4,TGTGCCAGCACCCCGGGACAGGGGCAGGAAAAACTGTTTTTT,CASTPGQGQEKLFF
TRBV28,-,-,TRBJ2-2,TGTGCCAGCAGTTTGACGACGACAGCGAACACCGGGGAGCTGTTTTTT,CASSLTTTANTGELFF
TRBV3-1/TRBV3-2,TRBD1,-,TRBJ2-1,TGTGCCAGCCGCAGGGACAGCTCCTCCTACAATGAGCAGTTCTTC,CASRRDSSSYNEQFF
TRBV19,-,once,TRBJ2-5,TGTGCCAGTAGTAGGGGGCAGGGGGAGACCCAGTACTTC,CASSRGQGETQYF
TRBV7-8,-,-,TRBJ2-7,TGTGCCAGCAGCTTACTCGCCAGGGGCCATGCCGAGCAGTACTTC,CASSLLARGHAEQYF
TRBV27,TRBD1,-,TRBJ2-7,TGTGCCAGCAGTTTATCGCGACAGGGCCCGCTGAACGAGCAGTACTTC,CASSLSRQGPLNEQYF
TRBV11-2,TRBD1,-,TRBJ1-6,TGTGCCAGCAGCAGCAGACAGGGAGGTAATTCACCCCTCCACTTT,CASSSRQGGNSPLHF
TRBV5-1,TRBD2,-,TRBJ2-3,TGCGCCAGCAGCCGGACTAGCGCCCCAGATACGCAGTATTTT,CASSRTSAPDTQYF